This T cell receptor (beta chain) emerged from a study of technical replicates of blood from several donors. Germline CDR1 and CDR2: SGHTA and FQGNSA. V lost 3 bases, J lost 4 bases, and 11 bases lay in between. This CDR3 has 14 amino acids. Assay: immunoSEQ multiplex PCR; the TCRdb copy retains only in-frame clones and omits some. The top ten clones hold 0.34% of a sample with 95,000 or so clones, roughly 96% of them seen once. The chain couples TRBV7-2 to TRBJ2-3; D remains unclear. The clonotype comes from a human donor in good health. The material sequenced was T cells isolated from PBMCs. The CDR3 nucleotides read TGTGCCAGCAGCTTCGTGGGCCTTTCAGATACGCAGTATTTT. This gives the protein CASSFVGLSDTQYF.